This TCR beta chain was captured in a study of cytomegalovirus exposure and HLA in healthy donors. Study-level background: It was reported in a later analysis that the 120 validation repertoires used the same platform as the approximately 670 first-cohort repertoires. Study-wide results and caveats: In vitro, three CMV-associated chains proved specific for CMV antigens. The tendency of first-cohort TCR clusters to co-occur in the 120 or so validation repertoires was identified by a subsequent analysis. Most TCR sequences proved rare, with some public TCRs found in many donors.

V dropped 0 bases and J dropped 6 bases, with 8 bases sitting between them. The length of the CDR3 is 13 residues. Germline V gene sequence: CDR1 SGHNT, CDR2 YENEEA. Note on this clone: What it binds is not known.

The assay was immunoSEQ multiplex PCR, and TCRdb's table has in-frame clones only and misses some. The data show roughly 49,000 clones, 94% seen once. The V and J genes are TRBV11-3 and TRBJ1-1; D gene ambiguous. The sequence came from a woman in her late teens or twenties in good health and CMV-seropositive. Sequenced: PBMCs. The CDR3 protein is CASSLDSGAEAFF. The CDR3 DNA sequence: TGTGCCAGCAGCTTAGACAGCGGCGCTGAAGCTTTCTTT.